This section outlines one TCR beta chain sequence together with its context. What it recognizes is unknown. The data originate from a study of cytomegalovirus exposure and HLA in healthy donors. Study-wide background: Ancestry clustering placed more than 80% of 350 to 500 genotyped donors in the Caucasian-associated cluster.

The PCR was carried out with 60 Vbeta primers and 13 Jbeta primers. Assay: immunoSEQ multiplex PCR; the TCRdb copy retains only in-frame clones and omits some. The table lists tens of thousands of clones, about 80% of them singletons. Findings of the study overall: A further, later analysis showed that HLA-associated TCR beta chains (compared with equally common others) were more clonally expanded. Data from an earlier analysis indicated that most TCR beta V segments were productive either about 90% or about 30% of the time.

The CDR3 is 15 amino acids. With V trimmed by 4 bases and J by 5 bases, 7 bases remained unmatched. Germline CDR1 is SGHRS and CDR2 is YFSETQ. Sequenced sample: PBMCs. The gene calls are TRBV5-1 and TRBJ2-3; 10 nucleotides match TRBD2. This TCR came from a young man in good health and CMV-seronegative. This CDR3 is CASSPQRGGQDTQYF. The CDR3 DNA sequence: TGCGCCAGCAGCCCCCAGCGGGGGGGCCAAGATACGCAGTATTTT.